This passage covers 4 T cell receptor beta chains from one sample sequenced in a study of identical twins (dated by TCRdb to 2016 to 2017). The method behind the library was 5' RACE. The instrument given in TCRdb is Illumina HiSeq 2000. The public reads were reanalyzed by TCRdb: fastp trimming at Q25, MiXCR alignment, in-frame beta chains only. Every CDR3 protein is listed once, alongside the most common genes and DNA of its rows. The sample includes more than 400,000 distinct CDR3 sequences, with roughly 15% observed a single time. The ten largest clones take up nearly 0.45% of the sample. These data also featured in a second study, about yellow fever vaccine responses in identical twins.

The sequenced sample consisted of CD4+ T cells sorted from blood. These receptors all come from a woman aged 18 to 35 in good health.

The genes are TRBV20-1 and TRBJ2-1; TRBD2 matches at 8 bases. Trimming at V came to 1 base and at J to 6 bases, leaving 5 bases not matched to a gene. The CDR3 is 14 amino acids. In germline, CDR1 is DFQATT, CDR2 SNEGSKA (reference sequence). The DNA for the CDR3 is TGCAGTGCTAGAGCATCCGGGGGGGCCAATGAGCAGTTCTTC. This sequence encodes CSARASGGANEQFF.

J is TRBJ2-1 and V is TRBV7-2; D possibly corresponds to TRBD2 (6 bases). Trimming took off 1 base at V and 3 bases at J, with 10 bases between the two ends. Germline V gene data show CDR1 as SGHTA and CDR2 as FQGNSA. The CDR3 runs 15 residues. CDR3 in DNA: TGTGCCAGCAGCTTAGTGCCGGGACTCTACAATGAGCAGTTCTTC. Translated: CASSLVPGLYNEQFF. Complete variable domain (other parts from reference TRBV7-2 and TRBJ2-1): GAGVSQSPSNKVTEKGKDVELRCDPISGHTALYWYRQSLGQGLEFLIYFQGNSAPDKSGLPSDRFSAERTGGSVSTLTIQRTQQEDSAVYLCASSLVPGLYNEQFFGPGTRLTVL.

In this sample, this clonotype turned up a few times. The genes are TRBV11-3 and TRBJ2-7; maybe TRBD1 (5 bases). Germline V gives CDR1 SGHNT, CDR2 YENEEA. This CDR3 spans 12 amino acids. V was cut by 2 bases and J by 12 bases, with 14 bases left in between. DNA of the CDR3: TGTGCCAGCAGCTTATCCGACAGTCATCGGTACTTC. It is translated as CASSLSDSHRYF.

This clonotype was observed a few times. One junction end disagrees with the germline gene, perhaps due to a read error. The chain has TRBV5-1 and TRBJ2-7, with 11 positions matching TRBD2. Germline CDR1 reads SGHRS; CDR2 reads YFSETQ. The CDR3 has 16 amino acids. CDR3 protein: CASSLEFSGRAYEQYF. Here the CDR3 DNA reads TGTGCCAGCAGCCTAGAATTTAGCGGGAGGGCCTACGAGCAGTACTTC. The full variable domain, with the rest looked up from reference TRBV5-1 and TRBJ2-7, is KAGVTQTPRYLIKTRGQQVTLSCSPISGHRSVSWYQQTPGQGLQFLFEYFSETQRNKGNFPGRFSGRQFSNSRSEMNVSTLELGDSALYLCASSLEFSGRAYEQYFGPGTRLTVT.